Described below is a single T cell receptor beta chain sequence and its context. The sample is drawn from a study of blood T cell repertoires in COVID-19. CDR3 length equals 14 residues. V was trimmed by 0 bases and J by 7 bases, leaving 12 bases between them. Germline V CDR1 and CDR2: MGHRA, YSYEKL. Per the original data handling: Nucleated cell number was recorded as an estimate derived from reference gene primer amplification. Only in-frame clones appear in the TCRdb table, and some are missing; sequencing was by immunoSEQ multiplex PCR. V and J calls and clone size are given by that table; D and trimming were obtained from the DNA. The top ten clones hold 7.4% of a sample with around 220,000 clones, 75% to 85% of them seen once.

V gene TRBV4-1 combines with J gene TRBJ1-1, with D possibly matching TRBD1 (6 bases). The TCR comes from a woman aged 40-49 years with acute COVID-19. The sequencing input was PBMCs or T cells enriched from blood (not recorded which). CDR3 region: CASSQEWQGSEAFF. DNA of the CDR3: TGCGCCAGCAGCCAAGAATGGCAGGGGAGTGAAGCTTTCTTT.